A selection of T cell receptor beta chains follows, all from one sample in a study of shared clonotypes between healthy human individuals. Data came from immunoSEQ multiplex PCR; TCRdb stores just in-frame clones and leaves some out. The sample has 2 million to 3 million clones, more than 85% seen once. The sample taken for sequencing was naive CD4+ T cells from PBMCs. The receptor source for this set is a man younger than 35 in good health. Some clones in this sample may be carry-over from other donors' samples. Each CDR3 is given with its conserved first and last residue. Each record gives: D gene, V gene, clone size, J gene, CDR3 DNA, CDR3 protein. A D gene is named only where the DNA matches it firmly. Clone size is shown for a subset of rows, as once, few, many or a class of expanded clone.

d_call: TRBD1; v_call: TRBV10-1; clone_size: NA; j_call: TRBJ1-1; cdr3_nt: TGCGCCAGCAGTGCCGGGACAGCTAACACTGAAGCTTTCTTT; cdr3_aa: CASSAGTANTEAFF
d_call: TRBD1; v_call: TRBV30; clone_size: NA; j_call: TRBJ2-5; cdr3_nt: TGTGCCTGGAATAGCGGACAGGGGTTCCAAGAGACCCAGTACTTC; cdr3_aa: CAWNSGQGFQETQYF
d_call: TRBD1; v_call: TRBV7-9; clone_size: NA; j_call: TRBJ1-1; cdr3_nt: TGTGCCAGCAGCCCAAGACAGGGGGCATCTCTGGACACTGAAGCTTTCTTT; cdr3_aa: CASSPRQGASLDTEAFF
d_call: NA; v_call: TRBV6-6; clone_size: NA; j_call: TRBJ1-5; cdr3_nt: TGTGCCAGCAGTTACGAGGGGGGGGCCGGGCAGCCCCAGCATTTT; cdr3_aa: CASSYEGGAGQPQHF
d_call: NA; v_call: TRBV7-6; clone_size: once; j_call: TRBJ2-6; cdr3_nt: TGTGCCAGCAGCTTAGGAATCTCTGGGGCCAACGTCCTGACTTTC; cdr3_aa: CASSLGISGANVLTF
d_call: TRBD2; v_call: TRBV5-4; clone_size: NA; j_call: TRBJ2-3; cdr3_nt: TGTGCCAGCAGCCCCGCTAGCGGGAACACAGATACGCAGTATTTT; cdr3_aa: CASSPASGNTDTQYF
d_call: NA; v_call: TRBV18; clone_size: NA; j_call: TRBJ1-1; cdr3_nt: TGTGCCAGCTCATACGAGAGCAAGAACACTGAAGCTTTCTTT; cdr3_aa: CASSYESKNTEAFF
d_call: TRBD2; v_call: TRBV5-1; clone_size: NA; j_call: TRBJ2-3; cdr3_nt: TGCGCCAGCAGCCCCCTGCGGGGGGCGGATACGCAGTATTTT; cdr3_aa: CASSPLRGADTQYF
d_call: TRBD2; v_call: TRBV7-9; clone_size: NA; j_call: TRBJ2-5; cdr3_nt: TGTGCCAGCAGCCGCCAAGGACTAGCGGGAAGGAGAGAGACCCAGTACTTC; cdr3_aa: CASSRQGLAGRRETQYF
d_call: NA; v_call: TRBV29-1; clone_size: NA; j_call: TRBJ2-1; cdr3_nt: TGCAGCGTTGAAGATAATGCGAGGCTAGCGCTGGGGAATGAGCAGTTCTTC; cdr3_aa: CSVEDNARLALGNEQFF
d_call: NA; v_call: TRBV7-9; clone_size: once; j_call: TRBJ2-5; cdr3_nt: TGTGCCAGCGTCCTCCTGGGGGAGACCCAGTACTTC; cdr3_aa: CASVLLGETQYF
d_call: NA; v_call: TRBV2; clone_size: NA; j_call: TRBJ2-5; cdr3_nt: TGTGCCAGCATAATGGGTCCAACAAGGACCCAGTACTTC; cdr3_aa: CASIMGPTRTQYF
d_call: NA; v_call: TRBV5-1; clone_size: NA; j_call: TRBJ2-7; cdr3_nt: TGCGCCAGCAGCCGGCGCGCGTCGGGTAATTTCTACGAGCAGTACTTC; cdr3_aa: CASSRRASGNFYEQYF
d_call: NA; v_call: TRBV19; clone_size: NA; j_call: TRBJ1-4; cdr3_nt: TGTGCCAGTAGTTTAAGGTATCGAGCAACTAATGAAAAACTGTTTTTT; cdr3_aa: CASSLRYRATNEKLFF
d_call: NA; v_call: TRBV9; clone_size: NA; j_call: TRBJ1-3; cdr3_nt: TGTGCCAGCACCGGGTACTCTGGAAACACCATATATTTT; cdr3_aa: CASTGYSGNTIYF
d_call: NA; v_call: TRBV7-2; clone_size: NA; j_call: TRBJ2-1; cdr3_nt: TGTGCCAGCAGCTTAGACGCAACGCCACAGGAGCAGTTCTTC; cdr3_aa: CASSLDATPQEQFF
d_call: NA; v_call: TRBV28; clone_size: NA; j_call: TRBJ2-2; cdr3_nt: TGTGCCAGCAGTTTCTTTATGGGGGGTACCGGGGAGCTGTTTTTT; cdr3_aa: CASSFFMGGTGELFF
d_call: NA; v_call: TRBV19; clone_size: NA; j_call: TRBJ2-2; cdr3_nt: TGTGCCAGTAGTATCCGGCGCGTATGGGGCACCGGGGAGCTGTTTTTT; cdr3_aa: CASSIRRVWGTGELFF
d_call: TRBD1; v_call: TRBV5-4; clone_size: NA; j_call: TRBJ1-3; cdr3_nt: TGTGCCAGCAGCTCCGGGACAGCCTCTGGAAACACCATATATTTT; cdr3_aa: CASSSGTASGNTIYF
d_call: NA; v_call: TRBV18; clone_size: NA; j_call: TRBJ2-5; cdr3_nt: TGTGCCAGCTCACCCTACGAGGGGGGAGGTCAAGAGACCCAGTACTTC; cdr3_aa: CASSPYEGGGQETQYF
d_call: TRBD1; v_call: TRBV9; clone_size: NA; j_call: TRBJ2-2; cdr3_nt: TGTGCCAGCAGCGGCGACAGGGGGAACACCGGGGAGCTGTTTTTT; cdr3_aa: CASSGDRGNTGELFF
d_call: TRBD1; v_call: TRBV5-8; clone_size: NA; j_call: TRBJ1-5; cdr3_nt: TGTGCCAGCAGCTTGTACAGGGGCGACAATAGCAATCAGCCCCAGCATTTT; cdr3_aa: CASSLYRGDNSNQPQHF
d_call: NA; v_call: TRBV6-5; clone_size: few; j_call: TRBJ1-5; cdr3_nt: TGTGCCAGCAGCCCCTATAGCAATCAGCCCCAGCATTTT; cdr3_aa: CASSPYSNQPQHF
d_call: TRBD2; v_call: TRBV27; clone_size: NA; j_call: TRBJ2-1; cdr3_nt: TGTGCCAGCATCAAACCCTTCGGACTAGCGGGAACCAATGAGCAGTTCTTC; cdr3_aa: CASIKPFGLAGTNEQFF
d_call: NA; v_call: TRBV15; clone_size: NA; j_call: TRBJ1-2; cdr3_nt: TGTGCCACCAGCAGGACCTCATTAGCTAACTATGGCTACACCTTC; cdr3_aa: CATSRTSLANYGYTF
d_call: NA; v_call: TRBV28; clone_size: few; j_call: TRBJ1-1; cdr3_nt: TGTGCCAGCAGTTTAGCTGAAGCTTTCTTT; cdr3_aa: CASSLAEAFF
d_call: NA; v_call: TRBV5-1; clone_size: NA; j_call: TRBJ2-5; cdr3_nt: TGCGCCAGCAGCTTCCGGCGGGGTCAAGAGACCCAGTACTTC; cdr3_aa: CASSFRRGQETQYF
d_call: TRBD1; v_call: TRBV28; clone_size: NA; j_call: TRBJ2-7; cdr3_nt: TGTGCCAGCCACCCCTGGCCCCTCGGGACAGCCCTCGAGCAGTACTTC; cdr3_aa: CASHPWPLGTALEQYF
d_call: NA; v_call: TRBV28; clone_size: NA; j_call: TRBJ1-5; cdr3_nt: TGTGCCAGCAGTTTGGTGCAGGCCTATCAGCCCCAGCATTTT; cdr3_aa: CASSLVQAYQPQHF
d_call: NA; v_call: TRBV4-3; clone_size: NA; j_call: TRBJ2-5; cdr3_nt: TGCGCCAGCAGCCAGTTCATTTTTGGGGAGACCCAGTACTTC; cdr3_aa: CASSQFIFGETQYF
d_call: NA; v_call: TRBV18; clone_size: NA; j_call: TRBJ2-1; cdr3_nt: TGTGCCAGCTCACCACCAGGTTATGAGCAGTTCTTC; cdr3_aa: CASSPPGYEQFF
d_call: NA; v_call: TRBV21-1; clone_size: NA; j_call: TRBJ1-2; cdr3_nt: TGTGCCAGCAGCACACTAACACTCGCCGGACAGAGCAACTATGGCTACACCTTC; cdr3_aa: CASSTLTLAGQSNYGYTF
d_call: NA; v_call: TRBV6-5; clone_size: NA; j_call: TRBJ2-7; cdr3_nt: TGTGCCAGCAGTTACCAGGGGTACGAGCAGTACTTC; cdr3_aa: CASSYQGYEQYF
d_call: NA; v_call: TRBV5-1; clone_size: NA; j_call: TRBJ2-3; cdr3_nt: TGCGCCAGCAGCCTGTTGCAGGGTACCCCACCGGGGGATACGCAGTATTTT; cdr3_aa: CASSLLQGTPPGDTQYF
d_call: NA; v_call: TRBV5-8; clone_size: NA; j_call: TRBJ2-5; cdr3_nt: TGTGCCAGCAGCTTGGCAGAGGAGACCCAGTACTTC; cdr3_aa: CASSLAEETQYF
d_call: NA; v_call: TRBV6-5; clone_size: NA; j_call: TRBJ1-2; cdr3_nt: TGTGCCAGCAGTCCGAGGGAAAACTATGGCTACACCTTC; cdr3_aa: CASSPRENYGYTF
d_call: NA; v_call: TRBV27; clone_size: NA; j_call: TRBJ1-1; cdr3_nt: TGTGCCAGCAGTTTACGCAGGGGGAACACTGAAGCTTTCTTT; cdr3_aa: CASSLRRGNTEAFF
d_call: NA; v_call: TRBV30; clone_size: NA; j_call: TRBJ1-2; cdr3_nt: TGTGCCTGGAGTGTACAGAGGCAGCCTAACTATGGCTACACCTTC; cdr3_aa: CAWSVQRQPNYGYTF
d_call: NA; v_call: TRBV28; clone_size: NA; j_call: TRBJ2-3; cdr3_nt: TGTGCCATCCGGGGGCTAACAGATACGCAGTATTTT; cdr3_aa: CAIRGLTDTQYF
d_call: NA; v_call: TRBV5-1; clone_size: NA; j_call: TRBJ2-7; cdr3_nt: TGCGCCAGCAGTTGGAGGGCTTCCGAGCAGTACTTC; cdr3_aa: CASSWRASEQYF